This entry features one T cell receptor beta chain sequence. Its antigen remains unknown. This entry belongs to a study of OX40 agonist ivuxolimab in advanced cancers. Study background: Clinicians treated patients with ivuxolimab, an agonistic anti-OX40 (CD134) antibody. At 0.01 to 10 mg/kg, ivuxolimab was administered intravenously to patients every 2 weeks. General study results and limits: Averaged across samples, CD8+ T cells carried more expanded clones than CD4+ did.

Blood draws occurred at baseline, cycle 4 day 1, and cycle 7 day 1. Germline V CDR1 and CDR2: SGHTA, FQGTGA. V lost 5 bases to trimming and J lost 7 bases; unmatched junction nucleotides: 9. This CDR3 is built from 15 residues. Clones were read by immunoSEQ multiplex PCR, and TCRdb kept only the in-frame ones, dropping some. Here the sample spans approximately 67,000 clones, over 80% being singletons. The sequencing here drew on CD4+ or CD8+ T cells sorted from blood, taken in a trial of the OX40 agonist ivuxolimab. The V and J genes are TRBV7-3 and TRBJ2-1; 9 bases are shared with TRBD2. The sequence was obtained from an adult with an advanced solid tumor such as melanoma, head and neck, liver or kidney cancer. The CDR3 protein is CASSRGAGGRNEQFF. CDR3 in DNA: TGTGCCAGCAGCCGAGGGGCGGGAGGGCGTAATGAGCAGTTCTTC.